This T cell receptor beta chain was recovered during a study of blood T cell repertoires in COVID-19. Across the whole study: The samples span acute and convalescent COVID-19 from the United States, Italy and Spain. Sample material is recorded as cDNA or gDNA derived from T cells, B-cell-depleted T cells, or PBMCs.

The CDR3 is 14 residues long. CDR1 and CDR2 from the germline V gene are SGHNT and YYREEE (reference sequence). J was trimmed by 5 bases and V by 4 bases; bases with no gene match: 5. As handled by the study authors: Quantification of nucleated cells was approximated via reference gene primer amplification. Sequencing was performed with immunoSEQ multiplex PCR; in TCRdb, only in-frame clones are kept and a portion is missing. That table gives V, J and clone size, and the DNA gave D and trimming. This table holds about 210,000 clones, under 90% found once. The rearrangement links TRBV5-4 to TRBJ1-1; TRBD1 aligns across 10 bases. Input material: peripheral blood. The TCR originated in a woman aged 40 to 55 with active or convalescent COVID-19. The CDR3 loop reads CASSPDRGRTEAFF. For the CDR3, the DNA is TGTGCCAGCAGCCCCGACAGGGGGCGGACTGAAGCTTTCTTT.